This TCR beta chain was documented in a study of CD8 T cells in ankylosing spondylitis. General study points: Researchers reportedly found disease-linked clones significantly enriched in matched ankylosing spondylitis synovial fluid. A motif of under ten highly homologous TCR beta variants was seen as apparently characteristic of ankylosing spondylitis blood. Peripheral blood held disease-linked clones only at relatively low frequency, and these were CD8+.

Scientists made TCR beta libraries using quantitative 5'-RACE with molecular barcodes. Via MiXCR, TCRdb re-called the 5' RACE reads, giving one row per CDR3 protein. The sample lists 250,000 to 400,000 distinct CDR3 sequences; approximately 10% were seen once. This clonotype was detected only a few times. The antigen is undetermined. CDR3 length equals 14 residues. CDR1 SGHKS and CDR2 YYEKEE come from the germline V gene (reference sequence). Trimming shortened V by 7 bases and J by 3 bases, and 14 bases separated the two germline ends. The sequencing sample was made of blood, either unsorted or a sorted T cell fraction (not recorded which). The clonotype comes from a female donor with ankylosing spondylitis or in good health (not recorded which). The chain combines TRBV5-5 with TRBJ1-5, with a possible D match to TRBD1 (5 bases). CDR3 residues: CASDPGDHNQPQHF. CDR3 DNA sequence: TGTGCCAGCGACCCCGGGGACCACAATCAGCCCCAGCATTTT.